The next 14 T cell receptor beta chains were all read from a single sample in a study of identical twins. TCRdb re-called the 5' RACE reads with MiXCR, one entry per CDR3 protein. The table lists hundreds of thousands of distinct CDR3 sequences, more than 20% of them singletons, with around 3% in the top ten. This same sample was also taken into another study, of T cells expressing NK-cell markers.

Sequencing used CD4+ T cells sorted from blood. The receptor set was obtained from a woman younger than 30 in good health.

The chain carries TRBV7-3 and TRBJ2-2, with D tentatively TRBD1 or TRBD2 (5 bases each). V lost 2 bases and J lost 2, with 12 bases in between. The CDR3 length is 16 residues. The germline V gene encodes CDR1 SGHTA and CDR2 FQGTGA. The CDR3 sequence is CASSLGGPDNTGELFF. The DNA of the CDR3 is TGTGCCAGCAGCTTAGGGGGACCCGACAACACCGGGGAGCTGTTTTTT.

This clonotype has just a few counts. The rearrangement uses TRBV19 and TRBJ2-2; 11 positions match TRBD1. V shed 4 bases, J shed 5 bases, and the junction held 12 bases outside the gene matches. The CDR3 has 18 amino acids. Germline V gene sequence: CDR1 LNHDA, CDR2 SQIVND (reference sequence). The DNA for the CDR3 is TGTGCCAGTAGTAAATCCGCGGGACAGGGGGGACGAACCGGGGAGCTGTTTTTT. Amino acid sequence: CASSKSAGQGGRTGELFF.

This clonotype appeared many times. The chain links TRBV12-3 or TRBV12-4 to TRBJ2-1; D tentatively reads TRBD1 or TRBD2 (5 bases each). CDR3 length equals 15 residues. V was pared by 5 bases and J by 10 bases, with 21 bases between. This CDR3 reads CASSPRSEVGDEQFF. DNA for the CDR3: TGTGCCAGCAGTCCCCGTAGTGAAGTCGGGGACGAGCAGTTCTTC.

This clonotype was seen only a few times. The chain is built from TRBV5-1 and TRBJ1-1; no clear D. The CDR3 has 14 residues. Trimming pared 1 base from V and 3 bases from J, leaving 10 bases between. Germline CDR1 reads SGHRS; CDR2 reads YFSETQ. The CDR3 DNA follows: TGCGCCAGCAGCTTGATGGACTTGGACACTGAAGCTTTCTTT. It codes for CASSLMDLDTEAFF. Drawing the rest from reference TRBV5-1 and TRBJ1-1, the complete variable domain is KAGVTQTPRYLIKTRGQQVTLSCSPISGHRSVSWYQQTPGQGLQFLFEYFSETQRNKGNFPGRFSGRQFSNSRSEMNVSTLELGDSALYLCASSLMDLDTEAFFGQGTRLTVV.

Only a few counts were recorded for this clonotype. This chain connects TRBV4-3 to TRBJ2-3; a possible D gene is TRBD2 (6 bases). V lost 1 base, J lost 1 base, and 15 bases lay in between. CDR1 is LGHNA and CDR2 is YSLEER in the germline V gene. This CDR3 comprises 17 residues. CDR3 loop: CASSQGPAGYRTDTQYF. The CDR3 coding sequence is TGCGCCAGCAGCCAAGGCCCAGCGGGCTACCGCACAGATACGCAGTATTTT.

The chain is built from TRBV5-1 and TRBJ1-2; possible D gene TRBD1, 6 bases. In germline, CDR1 is SGHRS, CDR2 YFSETQ. V gave up 7 bases and J gave up 8 bases, with 21 bases separating them. This CDR3 comprises 14 residues. The CDR3 nucleotides read TGCGCCAGCTTTTCAAATCAGGGGATCGGCGGCTACACCTTC. As protein: CASFSNQGIGGYTF.

The V call is TRBV20-1, the J call TRBJ2-7; D is perhaps TRBD2 (6 bases). V dropped 4 bases and J dropped 2 bases, with 15 bases sitting between them. Germline lookup yields CDR1 DFQATT and CDR2 SNEGSKA (reference sequence). The length of the CDR3 is 14 residues. The CDR3 region has the DNA TGCAGTGCTACCCCCGTGACTAGTCCCTACGAGCAGTACTTC. Protein: CSATPVTSPYEQYF.

The rearrangement joins TRBV29-1 to TRBJ2-1; no clear D. The germline CDR1 and CDR2 sequences are SQVTM and ANQGSEA. The CDR3 covers 14 residues. V lost 4 bases, J lost 0 bases, and 10 bases lay in between. CDR3 in DNA: TGCAGCGTTGTTCTACTGATCTCCTACAATGAGCAGTTCTTC. Its protein is CSVVLLISYNEQFF.

This chain connects TRBV4-1 to TRBJ2-1; D gene uncertain. The V end lost 3 bases, the J end lost 0 bases, and 6 bases lay between the germline ends. CDR3 length: 14 amino acids. CDR1 and CDR2 (germline): MGHRA, YSYEKL. DNA of the CDR3: TGCGCCAGCAGCCACTCCAGCTCCTACAATGAGCAGTTCTTC. The encoded protein is CASSHSSSYNEQFF.

The chain carries TRBV20-1 and TRBJ2-1, with TRBD2 identical over 8 bases. CDR3 size: 15 residues. V trimming: 6 bases; J trimming: 4 bases; junction bases outside the gene matches: 11. Looked up from germline, CDR1 is DFQATT and CDR2 is SNEGSKA (reference sequence). Here the CDR3 DNA reads TGCAGTGCGGGGGCCGGGGTAGCGGGATACAATGAGCAGTTCTTC. This encodes CSAGAGVAGYNEQFF.

The chain has TRBV7-9 and TRBJ2-7; 9 bases fit TRBD1. The CDR3 runs to 15 residues. V shed 5 bases and J 0 bases; nucleotides not matched to a gene: 5. The germline gives CDR1 SEHNR, CDR2 FQNEAQ (reference sequence). CDR3 amino acids: CASSPRTGDSYEQYF. CDR3 bases: TGTGCCAGCAGCCCGAGGACAGGGGACTCCTACGAGCAGTACTTC.

This clonotype was observed once. This chain joins TRBV3-1 and TRBJ1-2, with D possibly TRBD1 on 5 matching bases. Trimming shortened V by 2 bases and J by 8 bases, and 21 bases separated the two germline ends. This CDR3 has 16 amino acids. The germline CDR1 and CDR2 sequences are LGHDT and YNNKEL (reference sequence). Here the CDR3 DNA reads TGTGCCAGCAGCCAAATCGGGACCAGAAGTATGTTGGGCTACACCTTC. This codes for CASSQIGTRSMLGYTF.

This clonotype was seen a few times. The chain couples TRBV4-2 to TRBJ1-1; no reliable D call. Trimming stripped 0 bases from V and 1 base from J, with 6 bases between. Germline CDR1 reads LGHNA; CDR2 reads YNFKEQ. This CDR3 has 14 amino acids. The CDR3 loop is CASSQDKGNTEAFF. CDR3 DNA: TGTGCCAGCAGCCAAGACAAAGGGAACACTGAAGCTTTCTTT.

In this sample, this clonotype turned up a few times. V and J are TRBV27 and TRBJ2-5, with D perhaps matching TRBD1 (5 bases). Trimming left V 11 bases short and J 6 bases short, with 25 bases between. Germline CDR1 MNHEY, CDR2 SMNVEV (reference sequence). This CDR3 has 15 amino acids. The CDR3 loop reads CAAGPAGNWMKTQYF. The CDR3 bases are TGTGCCGCCGGTCCTGCAGGGAATTGGATGAAGACCCAGTACTTC.